Each of the 8 T cell receptor beta chains below was sequenced from the same sample in a study of OX40 agonist ivuxolimab in advanced cancers. Sequencing was performed with immunoSEQ multiplex PCR; in TCRdb, only in-frame clones are kept and a portion is missing. The sample yields approximately 82,000 clones, just over 85% seen once. This specimen was CD4+ or CD8+ T cells sorted from blood, taken in a trial of the OX40 agonist ivuxolimab. The receptors come from an adult with an advanced solid tumor such as melanoma, head and neck, liver or kidney cancer.

This chain links TRBV5-6 with TRBJ1-2; 9 bases map to TRBD1. With V trimmed by 2 bases and J by 6 bases, 8 bases remained unmatched. The CDR3 runs 15 residues. The germline gives CDR1 SGHDT, CDR2 YYEEEE. The CDR3 DNA is TGTGCCAGCAGCTTACAGGCACAGGGGGCGAATGGCTACACCTTC. Its protein product is CASSLQAQGANGYTF.

This chain links TRBV7-3 with TRBJ2-1; 7 bases are a match to TRBD1. The germline V gene encodes CDR1 SGHTA and CDR2 FQGTGA. After removal of 5 bases from V and 7 bases from J, the junction contained 8 bases not matched to a gene. The CDR3 runs 14 residues. This CDR3 is CASSPGQETNEQFF. The DNA for the CDR3 is TGTGCCAGCAGCCCAGGACAGGAAACTAATGAGCAGTTCTTC.

This sequence joins TRBV7-2 and TRBJ2-3, with 7 bases matching TRBD1. The germline V gene encodes CDR1 SGHTA and CDR2 FQGNSA. The CDR3 contains 14 residues. After removal of 5 bases from V and 1 base from J, the junction contained 3 bases not matched to a gene. In nucleotides, the CDR3 is TGTGCCAGCAGCACAGACAGGGGCACAGATACGCAGTATTTT. Its translation is CASSTDRGTDTQYF.

This chain links TRBV30 with TRBJ2-7; D gene ambiguous. The CDR3 loop spans 11 amino acids. Per germline, CDR1 GTSNPN and CDR2 SVGIG (reference sequence). Trimming pared 1 base from V and 3 bases from J, leaving 4 bases between. CDR3 in DNA: TGTGCCTGGAGTGGGGGCTACGAGCAGTACTTC. Its protein product is CAWSGGYEQYF.

V and J are TRBV27 and TRBJ1-1; 7 bases line up with TRBD1. CDR3 size: 16 residues. Germline CDR1 and CDR2: MNHEY and SMNVEV (reference sequence). Trimming took 3 bases from V and 4 from J; bases not matched to a gene: 11. CDR3 in DNA: TGTGCCAGCAGTTTCTCCCGACAGGGAGGGGGCACTGAAGCTTTCTTT. Protein sequence: CASSFSRQGGGTEAFF.

This clone was seen just once. J is TRBJ2-1 and V is TRBV7-3; 14 bases map to TRBD2. Germline V gene lookup returns CDR1 SGHTA and CDR2 FQGTGA. With V trimmed by 5 bases and J by 8 bases, 5 bases remained unmatched. CDR3 length: 15 amino acids. This CDR3 reads CASSLGTSGSHEQFF. The CDR3, as DNA: TGTGCCAGCAGCCTGGGGACTAGCGGGAGCCATGAGCAGTTCTTC.

The chain uses TRBV7-2 and TRBJ1-5; D gene unclear. Trimming pared 1 base from V and 6 bases from J, leaving 7 bases between. The germline CDR1 and CDR2 sequences are SGHTA and FQGNSA. The CDR3 extends over 13 amino acids. As DNA, the CDR3 is TGTGCCAGCAGCTTAGTCGCCGGTCAGCCCCAGCATTTT. This encodes CASSLVAGQPQHF.

The gene calls are TRBV7-2 and TRBJ2-7; TRBD2 matches 9 bases. This CDR3 has 14 residues. Germline V CDR1 and CDR2: SGHTA, FQGNSA. Trimming removed 5 bases from V and 5 bases from J; junction bases left unmatched: 7. In DNA, the CDR3 is TGTGCCAGCAGCCGCATAGCGGGAGTGGACGAGCAGTACTTC. Translated: CASSRIAGVDEQYF.